One sample yielded the 28 T cell receptor beta chains listed below, sequenced in a study of CD8+ T cells in alopecia areata. RNA was isolated and reverse transcribed to cDNA, the sequencing template. The assay was immunoSEQ multiplex PCR, and TCRdb's table has in-frame clones only and misses some. Of 90,000 to 120,000 clones listed, 65% to 85% are singletons. Documented treatment: oral pan-JAK inhibitor, 5-10 mg twice daily. Source: CD8+ T cells sorted from blood, taken at week 24, from a patient treated with tofacitinib. The source of these receptors is a human donor with alopecia areata.

The rearrangement links TRBV5-6 to TRBJ2-1; 7 bases are a match to TRBD2. Germline trimming cut 3 bases from V and 10 bases from J; bases unmatched to any gene: 7. The CDR3 has 13 amino acids. Germline assignment: CDR1 SGHDT and CDR2 YYEEEE. DNA for the CDR3: TGTGCCAGCAGCTGGTATCTAGCGGACGAGCAGTTCTTC. This gives the protein CASSWYLADEQFF. The variable domain in full, completed from reference TRBV5-6 and TRBJ2-1, reads DAGVTQSPTHLIKTRGQQVTLRCSPKSGHDTVSWYQQALGQGPQFIFQYYEEEERQRGNFPDRFSGHQFPNYSSELNVNALLLGDSALYLCASSWYLADEQFFGPGTRLTVL.

The chain employs TRBV9 and TRBJ1-3, with D uncertain. The CDR3 has 15 amino acids. The germline V and J ends were trimmed by 3 bases and 4 bases, with 14 bases remaining between them. CDR1 and CDR2 (germline): SGDLS, YYNGEE. The CDR3 nucleotides are TGTGCCAGCAGCGGCACGGAACGTTGGGGAAACACCATATATTTT. Amino acids: CASSGTERWGNTIYF.

The gene calls are TRBV27 and TRBJ1-5; the D gene is possibly TRBD1 (5 bases). V lost 6 bases to trimming and J lost 1 base, with 13 bases between them. Germline V gives CDR1 MNHEY, CDR2 SMNVEV (reference sequence). The CDR3 is 15 amino acids. The CDR3 DNA is TGTGCCAGCAGAACGGGGGGAGTGAGCAATCAGCCCCAGCATTTT. Translating gives CASRTGGVSNQPQHF.

The chain is built from TRBV28 and TRBJ2-1; a weak D match, TRBD2 (5 bases). V was pared by 7 bases and J by 6 bases, with 19 bases between. CDR1 is MDHEN, CDR2 SYDVKM, per germline. The CDR3 consists of 15 residues. In DNA, the CDR3 is TGTGCCAGCACCCAACTTGGTTTTGGAGGCAATGAGCAGTTCTTC. It specifies CASTQLGFGGNEQFF.

J is TRBJ2-7 and V is TRBV5-1, with 9 positions matching TRBD1. The CDR3 has 15 amino acids. CDR1 is SGHRS, CDR2 YFSETQ, per germline. Losses at the gene ends were 4 bases for V and 6 bases for J; bases not matched to a gene: 11. Written as DNA, the CDR3 is TGCGCCAGCAGCCACGGACAGGGGCGACTTCTCGAGCAGTACTTC. This encodes CASSHGQGRLLEQYF.

The chain recombines TRBV2 with TRBJ2-3; perhaps TRBD2 as D (7 bases). Germline V gene data show CDR1 as SNHLY and CDR2 as FYNNEI. Trimming cost V 11 bases and J 1 base, with 13 bases left between them. This CDR3 contains 13 residues. The CDR3, as DNA: TGTGCCGGGGGGGGCCGAGGCACAGATACGCAGTATTTT. Its protein is CAGGGRGTDTQYF.

The V call is TRBV7-8, the J call TRBJ2-7; TRBD1 matches 7 bases. With 6 bases clipped from V and 4 bases from J, the junction kept 6 bases outside the gene matches. This CDR3 has 13 amino acids. Germline V lookup: CDR1 SGHVS, CDR2 FQNEAQ. In DNA form, the CDR3 reads TGTGCCAGCAGTCCCCAGGGGGATTACGAGCAGTACTTC. Translated: CASSPQGDYEQYF.

The chain carries TRBV29-1 and TRBJ2-1, with 10 bases matching TRBD1. The J segment lost 8 bases and the V segment lost 5 bases, leaving 12 bases of the junction unmatched. Germline values: CDR1 SQVTM, CDR2 ANQGSEA. This CDR3 contains 15 residues. The CDR3 loop is CSVSRTGGGTDEQFF. The CDR3 region has the DNA TGCAGCGTTTCCCGGACAGGGGGAGGTACGGATGAGCAGTTCTTC.

In its sample, this clone was seen once. V is TRBV6-5 and J is TRBJ2-1, with TRBD2 matching over 7 bases. The CDR3 is 15 amino acids. V was pared by 0 bases and J by 4 bases, with 3 bases of the junction left unmatched. Germline values: CDR1 MNHEY, CDR2 SVGAGI. DNA of the CDR3: TGTGCCAGCAGTTACTCAGGCGGGGGTTACAATGAGCAGTTCTTC. This codes for CASSYSGGGYNEQFF.

The sample holds one count of this clone. The chain carries TRBV29-1 and TRBJ1-1; no clear D. CDR1 is SQVTM, CDR2 ANQGSEA, per germline. This CDR3 is 15 amino acids long. Trimming took off 1 base at V and 0 bases at J, with 12 bases between the two ends. The CDR3 is CSVEVYQPMNTEAFF. As DNA, the CDR3 is TGCAGCGTTGAAGTTTATCAACCGATGAACACTGAAGCTTTCTTT.

The table lists this clone with a few counts. V and J are TRBV29-1 and TRBJ1-3; TRBD1 is a possible D gene (6 bases). The CDR3 extends over 15 amino acids. The germline gives CDR1 SQVTM, CDR2 ANQGSEA. Trimming removed 0 bases at V and 4 bases at J, with 13 bases between. The CDR3 bases are TGCAGCGTTGAAGACGGGAAGGGGGGAGGAAACACCATATATTTT. This codes for CSVEDGKGGGNTIYF.

This clone was observed once. The chain couples TRBV7-6 to TRBJ2-1, with D unresolved. V gave up 2 bases and J gave up 6 bases, with 5 bases separating them. Germline V lookup: CDR1 SGHVS, CDR2 FNYEAQ. The CDR3 spans 12 residues. CDR3 protein: CASSLYSNEQFF. The CDR3 coding sequence is TGTGCCAGCAGCTTATACTCCAATGAGCAGTTCTTC.

This chain uses TRBV7-8 with TRBJ1-1; no clear D gene. Per the germline V gene, CDR1 is SGHVS and CDR2 is FQNEAQ. The CDR3 is 14 residues long. Deletions cut 1 base from V and 1 base from J, with 7 bases between. This CDR3 is CASSLVDRNTEAFF. As DNA, the CDR3 is TGTGCCAGCAGCTTAGTGGATAGGAACACTGAAGCTTTCTTT. Combining the CDR3 with reference TRBV7-8 and TRBJ1-1 gives the whole variable domain GAGVSQSPRYKVAKRGQDVALRCDPISGHVSLFWYQQALGQGPEFLTYFQNEAQLDKSGLPSDRFFAERPEGSVSTLKIQRTQQEDSAVYLCASSLVDRNTEAFFGQGTRLTVV.

This chain joins TRBV29-1 and TRBJ2-1; D perhaps matches TRBD1 (6 bases). Germline CDR1 reads SQVTM; CDR2 reads ANQGSEA. Trimming shortened V by 3 bases and J by 8 bases, and 14 bases separated the two germline ends. This CDR3 region has 13 residues. This chain's CDR3 is CSVEAGVAYEQFF. CDR3 DNA sequence: TGCAGCGTTGAGGCAGGGGTGGCCTATGAGCAGTTCTTC.

This chain links TRBV29-1 with TRBJ2-7; TRBD1 is a possible D gene (6 bases). The CDR3 covers 13 residues. Germline V CDR1 and CDR2: SQVTM, ANQGSEA. V lost 5 bases, J lost 1 base, and 12 bases lay in between. The DNA of the CDR3 is TGCAGCGTTTCGGACAGAGGATCCTACGAGCAGTACTTC. Its protein is CSVSDRGSYEQYF.

The chain couples TRBV29-1 to TRBJ2-1; D could derive from TRBD1 or TRBD2 (5 bases each). CDR3 size: 16 residues. The V gene lost 3 bases and the J gene lost 0 bases, with 15 bases spanning the gap. Germline V gives CDR1 SQVTM, CDR2 ANQGSEA. CDR3 protein: CSVDTGLTSSYNEQFF. In DNA form, the CDR3 reads TGCAGCGTTGACACGGGGCTAACTAGCTCCTACAATGAGCAGTTCTTC.

J is TRBJ1-1 and V is TRBV7-9; D is ambiguous. The CDR3 contains 13 residues. CDR1 and CDR2 (germline): SEHNR, FQNEAQ (reference sequence). V was clipped by 5 bases and J by 3 bases, with 10 bases between them. The CDR3 nucleotides read TGTGCCAGCAGCCCCCCCCGGGACACTGAAGCTTTCTTT. It translates to CASSPPRDTEAFF.

This chain links TRBV4-1 with TRBJ2-5, with TRBD1 matching over 7 bases. The CDR3 runs to 15 residues. Germline V gene data show CDR1 as MGHRA and CDR2 as YSYEKL. J lost 2 bases, V lost 4 bases, and 7 bases had no gene match. The CDR3 nucleotides read TGCGCCAGCAGCCCTCGGGACAGCTCACAAGAGACCCAGTACTTC. Protein sequence: CASSPRDSSQETQYF.

This chain links TRBV7-8 with TRBJ2-6; tentative D call: TRBD1 (6 bases). The germline V and J ends were trimmed by 3 bases and 0 bases, with 18 bases remaining between them. The CDR3 covers 19 residues. In germline, CDR1 is SGHVS, CDR2 FQNEAQ. CDR3 DNA sequence: TGTGCCAGCAGCTTTATGGGGACACAAGCAATCTCTGGGGCCAACGTCCTGACTTTC. Translated: CASSFMGTQAISGANVLTF.

This clone showed up just once. The chain joins TRBV4-3 to TRBJ2-1; 8 bases align to TRBD2. V shed 1 base and J 4 bases; nucleotides not matched to a gene: 6. This CDR3 region has 16 residues. Germline V gene sequence: CDR1 LGHNA, CDR2 YSLEER. The CDR3, as DNA: TGCGCCAGCAGCCAAGGGTTAGCGGGGAGATACAATGAGCAGTTCTTC. Amino acid sequence: CASSQGLAGRYNEQFF.

V gene TRBV29-1 combines with J gene TRBJ2-7; perhaps TRBD1 as D (7 bases). CDR1 is SQVTM and CDR2 is ANQGSEA in the germline V gene. V gave up 4 bases and J gave up 4 bases, with 14 bases separating them. The CDR3 runs 13 residues. The CDR3 region has the DNA TGCAGCGTTGCGGCAGCAGGGGGGTACGAGCAGTACTTC. Its protein product is CSVAAAGGYEQYF.

The V and J genes are TRBV4-3 and TRBJ2-1; D not certain. V lost 4 bases to trimming and J lost 3 bases, with 16 bases between them. The CDR3 totals 16 residues. Germline assignment: CDR1 LGHNA and CDR2 YSLEER. CDR3 coding DNA: TGCGCCAGCAGCCTTCAAATAGGGTCGAGCTACAATGAGCAGTTCTTC. Protein product: CASSLQIGSSYNEQFF.

The rearrangement joins TRBV4-3 to TRBJ1-1, with D tentatively TRBD1 (5 bases). The ends were cut back, 1 base at V and 0 bases at J, with 12 bases in the middle. Germline-derived CDR1 and CDR2 are LGHNA and YSLEER. The CDR3 covers 16 residues. CDR3 in amino acids: CASSQGRRTMNTEAFF. CDR3 in DNA: TGCGCCAGCAGCCAAGGGAGGAGGACAATGAACACTGAAGCTTTCTTT.

This clone has only one observation. CDR3 sequence reads: CASSTGTGYGYTF. The CDR3 nucleotides are TGTGCCAGCAGCACAGGGACAGGGTATGGCTACACCTTC. This chain uses TRBV5-6 with TRBJ1-2; 9 nucleotides agree with TRBD1. This CDR3 has 13 amino acids. CDR1 is SGHDT, CDR2 YYEEEE, per germline. The V gene end was trimmed by 4 bases and the J gene end by 5 bases; junction bases not matched to a gene: 3.

The rearrangement joins TRBV7-9 to TRBJ2-5, with 7 nucleotides matching TRBD1. The CDR3 consists of 15 residues. Per the germline V gene, CDR1 is SEHNR and CDR2 is FQNEAQ (reference sequence). The V gene end was trimmed by 0 bases and the J gene end by 3 bases; junction bases not matched to a gene: 4. CDR3 protein: CASSLATGWEETQYF. CDR3 coding DNA: TGTGCCAGCAGCTTAGCGACAGGGTGGGAAGAGACCCAGTACTTC.

The V call is TRBV30, the J call TRBJ1-1; D is possibly TRBD1 (5 bases). Germline CDR1 GTSNPN, CDR2 SVGIG (reference sequence). Trimming removed 6 bases from V and 6 bases from J, with 17 bases in between. There are 13 residues in the CDR3. CDR3 residues: CACEGEGKPEAFF. The DNA for the CDR3 is TGTGCCTGTGAAGGGGAGGGTAAGCCTGAAGCTTTCTTT.

This rearrangement joins TRBV9 to TRBJ1-1; D may be TRBD1 (5 bases). The CDR3 consists of 15 residues. Per germline, CDR1 SGDLS and CDR2 YYNGEE. Deletions cut 0 bases from V and 5 bases from J, with 14 bases between. The CDR3 sequence: CASSVGPGFMTEAFF. The CDR3 nucleotides are TGTGCCAGCAGCGTAGGACCAGGGTTTATGACTGAAGCTTTCTTT.

This sequence joins TRBV25-1 and TRBJ1-4; unclear D gene. Germline CDR1 reads MGHDK; CDR2 reads SYGVNS. CDR3 length: 15 residues. V was clipped by 0 bases and J by 7 bases, with 12 bases between them. The CDR3 DNA sequence: TGTGCCAGCAGTGAATACGGGAAGGCCAGTGAAAAACTGTTTTTT. Encoded protein: CASSEYGKASEKLFF. Complete variable domain (other parts from reference TRBV25-1 and TRBJ1-4): EADIYQTPRYLVIGTGKKITLECSQTMGHDKMYWYQQDPGMELHLIHYSYGVNSTEKGDLSSESTVSRIRTEHFPLTLESARPSHTSQYLCASSEYGKASEKLFFGSGTQLSVL.